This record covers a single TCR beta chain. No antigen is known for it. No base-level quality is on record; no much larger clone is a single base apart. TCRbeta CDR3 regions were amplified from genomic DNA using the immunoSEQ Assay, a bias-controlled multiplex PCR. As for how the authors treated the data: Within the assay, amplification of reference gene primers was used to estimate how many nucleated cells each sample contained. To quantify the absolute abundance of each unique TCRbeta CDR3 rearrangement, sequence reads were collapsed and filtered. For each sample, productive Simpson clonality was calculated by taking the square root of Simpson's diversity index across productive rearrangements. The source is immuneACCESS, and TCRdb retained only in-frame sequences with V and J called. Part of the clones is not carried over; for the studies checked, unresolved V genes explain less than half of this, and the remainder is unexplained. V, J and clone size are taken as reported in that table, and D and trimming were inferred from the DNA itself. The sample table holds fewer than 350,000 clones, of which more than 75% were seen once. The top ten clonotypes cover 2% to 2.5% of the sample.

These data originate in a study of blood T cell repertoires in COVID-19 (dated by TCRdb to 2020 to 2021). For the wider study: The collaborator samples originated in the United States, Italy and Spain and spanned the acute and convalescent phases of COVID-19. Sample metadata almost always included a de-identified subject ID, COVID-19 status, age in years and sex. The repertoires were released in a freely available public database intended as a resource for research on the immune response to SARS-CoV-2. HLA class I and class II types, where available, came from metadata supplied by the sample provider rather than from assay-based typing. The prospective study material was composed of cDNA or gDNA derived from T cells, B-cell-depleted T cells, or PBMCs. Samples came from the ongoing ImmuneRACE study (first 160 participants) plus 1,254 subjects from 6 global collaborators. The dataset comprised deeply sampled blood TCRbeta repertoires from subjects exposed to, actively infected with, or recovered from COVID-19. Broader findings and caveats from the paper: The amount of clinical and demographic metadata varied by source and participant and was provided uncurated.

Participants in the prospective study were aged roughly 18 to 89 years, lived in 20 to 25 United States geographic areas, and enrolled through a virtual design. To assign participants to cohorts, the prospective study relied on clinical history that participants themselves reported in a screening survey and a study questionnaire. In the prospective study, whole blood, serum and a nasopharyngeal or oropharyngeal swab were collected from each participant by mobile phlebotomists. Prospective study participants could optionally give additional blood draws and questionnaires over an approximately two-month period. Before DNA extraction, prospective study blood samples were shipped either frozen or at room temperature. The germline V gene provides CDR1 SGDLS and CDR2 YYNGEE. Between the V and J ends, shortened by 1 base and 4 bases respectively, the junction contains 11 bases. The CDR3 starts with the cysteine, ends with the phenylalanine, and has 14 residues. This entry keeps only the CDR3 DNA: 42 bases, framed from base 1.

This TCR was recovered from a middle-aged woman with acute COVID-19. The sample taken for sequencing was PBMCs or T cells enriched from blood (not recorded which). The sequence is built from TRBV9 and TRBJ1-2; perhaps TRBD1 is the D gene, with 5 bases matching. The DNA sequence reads TGTGCCAGCAGCGTAAGTTCAGGGCCCTATGGCTACACCTTC. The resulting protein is CASSVSSGPYGYTF. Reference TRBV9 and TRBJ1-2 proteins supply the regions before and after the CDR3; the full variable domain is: DSGVTQTPKHLITATGQRVTLRCSPRSGDLSVYWYQQSLDQGLQFLIQYYNGEERAKGNILERFSAQQFPDLHSELNLSSLELGDSALYFCASSVSSGPYGYTFGSGTRLTVV.